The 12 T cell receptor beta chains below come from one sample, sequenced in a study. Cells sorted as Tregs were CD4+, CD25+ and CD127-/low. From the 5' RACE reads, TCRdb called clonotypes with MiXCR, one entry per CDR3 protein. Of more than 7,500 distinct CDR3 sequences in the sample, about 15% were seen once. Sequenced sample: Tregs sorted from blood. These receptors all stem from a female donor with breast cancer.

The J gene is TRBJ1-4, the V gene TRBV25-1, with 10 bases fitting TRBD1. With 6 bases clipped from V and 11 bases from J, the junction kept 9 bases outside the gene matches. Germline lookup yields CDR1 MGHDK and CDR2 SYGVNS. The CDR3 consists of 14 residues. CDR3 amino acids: CASREGTGERKLFF. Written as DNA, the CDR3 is TGTGCCAGCAGAGAAGGGACAGGGGAGAGGAAACTGTTTTTT.

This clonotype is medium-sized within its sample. The CDR3 DNA reads as TGTGCCAGCAGTTACTCTTCAGGGGCGAGCAATCAGCCCCAGCATTTT. It encodes CASSYSSGASNQPQHF. The genes are TRBV6-6 and TRBJ1-5, with D perhaps matching TRBD1 (6 bases). V dropped 0 bases and J dropped 1 base, with 10 bases sitting between them. Per germline, CDR1 MNHNY and CDR2 SVGAGI (reference sequence). CDR3 size: 16 residues.

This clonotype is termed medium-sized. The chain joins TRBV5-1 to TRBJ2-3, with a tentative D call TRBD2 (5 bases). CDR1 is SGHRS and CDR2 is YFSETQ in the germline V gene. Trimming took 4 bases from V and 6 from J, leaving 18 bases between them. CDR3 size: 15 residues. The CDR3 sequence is CASSGSTGSPDTQYF. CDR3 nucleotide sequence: TGCGCCAGCAGCGGTTCTACGGGGTCTCCGGATACGCAGTATTTT.

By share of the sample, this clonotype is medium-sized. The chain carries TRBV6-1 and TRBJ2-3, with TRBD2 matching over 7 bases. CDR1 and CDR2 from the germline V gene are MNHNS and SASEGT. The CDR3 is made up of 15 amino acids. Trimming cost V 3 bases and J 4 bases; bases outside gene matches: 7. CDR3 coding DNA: TGTGCCAGCAGTGACCAGGGAGGGCCCGCAGATACGCAGTATTTT. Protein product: CASSDQGGPADTQYF.

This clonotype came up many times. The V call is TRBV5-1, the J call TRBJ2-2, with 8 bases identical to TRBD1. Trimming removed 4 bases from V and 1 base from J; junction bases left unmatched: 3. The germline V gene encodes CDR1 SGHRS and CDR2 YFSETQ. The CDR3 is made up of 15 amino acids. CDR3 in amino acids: CASSRGTGNTGELFF. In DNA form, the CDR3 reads TGCGCCAGCAGCCGCGGGACAGGGAACACCGGGGAGCTGTTTTTT.

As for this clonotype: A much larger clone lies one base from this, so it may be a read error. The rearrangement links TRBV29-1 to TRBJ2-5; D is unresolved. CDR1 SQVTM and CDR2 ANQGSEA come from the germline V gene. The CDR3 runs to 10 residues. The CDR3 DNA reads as TGCAGCGTCCGGATAGAGACCCGGTACTTC. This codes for CSVRIETRYF. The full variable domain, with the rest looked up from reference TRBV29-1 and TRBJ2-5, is SAVISQKPSRDICQRGTSLTIQCQVDSQVTMMFWYRQQPGQSLTLIATANQGSEATYESGFVIDKFPISRPNLTFSTLTVSNMSPEDSSIYLCSVRIETRYFGPGTRLLVL.

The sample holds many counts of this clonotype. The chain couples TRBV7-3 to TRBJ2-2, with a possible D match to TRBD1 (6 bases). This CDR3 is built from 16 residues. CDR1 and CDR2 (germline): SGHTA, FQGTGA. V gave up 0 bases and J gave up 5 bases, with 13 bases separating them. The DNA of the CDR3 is TGTGCCAGCAGCTTAACAGCTGGGCAGGGGACCGGGGAGCTGTTTTTT. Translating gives CASSLTAGQGTGELFF.

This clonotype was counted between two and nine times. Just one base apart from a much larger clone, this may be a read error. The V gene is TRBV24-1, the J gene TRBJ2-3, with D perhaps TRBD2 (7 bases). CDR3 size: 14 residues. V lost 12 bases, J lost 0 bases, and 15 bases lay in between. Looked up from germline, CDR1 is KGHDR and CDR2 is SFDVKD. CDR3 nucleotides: TGTGCCGCGAGCCCGGGGGGCAGCACAGATACGCAGTATTTT. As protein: CAASPGGSTDTQYF.

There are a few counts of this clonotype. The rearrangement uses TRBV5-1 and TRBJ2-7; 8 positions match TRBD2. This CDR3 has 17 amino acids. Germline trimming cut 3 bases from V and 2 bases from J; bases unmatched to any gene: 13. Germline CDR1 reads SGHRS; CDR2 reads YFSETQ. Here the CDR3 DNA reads TGCGCCAGCAGCTCCACACTAAGGACTAGCTCTCCCTACGAGCAGTACTTC. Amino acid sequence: CASSSTLRTSSPYEQYF.

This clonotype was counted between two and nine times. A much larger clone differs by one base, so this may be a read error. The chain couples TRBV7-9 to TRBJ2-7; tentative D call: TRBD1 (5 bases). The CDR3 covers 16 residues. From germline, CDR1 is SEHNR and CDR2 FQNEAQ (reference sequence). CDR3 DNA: TGTGCCGGCAGCCCACTACCCCCTCCGACAGTGCACGAGCAGTACTTC. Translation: CAGSPLPPPTVHEQYF. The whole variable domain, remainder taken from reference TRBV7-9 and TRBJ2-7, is DTGVSQNPRHKITKRGQNVTFRCDPISEHNRLYWYRQTLGQGPEFLTYFQNEAQLEKSRLLSDRFSAERPKGSFSTLEIQRTEQGDSAMYLCAGSPLPPPTVHEQYFGPGTRLTVT.

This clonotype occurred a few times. The CDR3 region is CASSRPTSGASYEQYF. CDR3 bases: TGTGCCAGCAGTCGACCGACTAGCGGGGCCTCCTACGAGCAGTACTTC. The chain couples TRBV6-6 to TRBJ2-7, with 11 bases identical to TRBD2. CDR3 length: 16 amino acids. Germline loops: CDR1 MNHNY, CDR2 SVGAGI (reference sequence). Unmatched junction bases numbered 6, after V lost 5 bases and J lost 0 bases.

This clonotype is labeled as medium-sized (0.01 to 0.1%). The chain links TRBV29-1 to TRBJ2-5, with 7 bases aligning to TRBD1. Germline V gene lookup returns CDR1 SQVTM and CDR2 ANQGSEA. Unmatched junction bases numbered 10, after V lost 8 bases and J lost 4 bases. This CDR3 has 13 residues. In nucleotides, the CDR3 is TGCAGCACCACCAGGACAGGCCGAGAGACCCAGTACTTC. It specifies CSTTRTGRETQYF.